This passage covers 22 T cell receptor beta chains from one sample sequenced in a study of blood T cells in healthy people across ages. The authors ran a second PCR of roughly 6 to 12 cycles using a sample-barcoded 5' primer and a J-beta primer mix. Each CDR3 protein gets one entry after TCRdb re-called the 5' RACE reads with MiXCR. Seen here are some 900,000 distinct CDR3 sequences, less than 35% observed once, and the top ten hold roughly a sixth. Specimen: blood. The source of these receptors is a woman older than 75 in good health.

This clonotype was seen ten or more times. This chain joins TRBV20-1 and TRBJ2-3; 9 bases are shared with TRBD2. Trimming removed 3 bases from V and 0 bases from J; junction bases left unmatched: 4. There are 15 residues in the CDR3. The germline CDR1 and CDR2 sequences are DFQATT and SNEGSKA (reference sequence). The CDR3 protein is CSARSSGASTDTQYF. CDR3 sequence (DNA): TGCAGTGCTAGGTCTAGCGGGGCAAGCACAGATACGCAGTATTTT.

In the case of this clonotype: This sequence may be a read error, since a much larger clone differs from it by one base. The chain employs TRBV12-3 or TRBV12-4 and TRBJ1-2; D is perhaps TRBD1 (5 bases). The CDR3 contains 14 residues. The ends were cut back, 3 bases at V and 8 bases at J, with 16 bases in the middle. The CDR3 sequence is CASSFSQRGRGYTF. The CDR3 region has the DNA TGTGCCAGCAGTTTCTCGCAAAGGGGAAGGGGCTACACCTTC.

The chain combines TRBV20-1 with TRBJ2-1, with D possibly matching TRBD2 (5 bases). V shed 2 bases and J shed 6 bases, with 11 bases lying between them. Germline CDR1 and CDR2: DFQATT and SNEGSKA (reference sequence). This CDR3 contains 13 residues. Here the CDR3 reads CSARLAPGNEQFF. The CDR3 nucleotides are TGCAGTGCTAGACTAGCCCCGGGCAATGAGCAGTTCTTC.

This chain joins TRBV5-1 and TRBJ2-7; a weak D match, TRBD2 (6 bases). The germline V gene encodes CDR1 SGHRS and CDR2 YFSETQ. The CDR3 loop spans 17 amino acids. V shed 5 bases and J shed 1 base, with 22 bases lying between them. The CDR3 DNA reads as TGCGCCAGCAGTGGAGGGCAGGGTAGCGTAACATCCTACGAGCAGTACTTC. Amino acid sequence: CASSGGQGSVTSYEQYF.

There are a few counts of this clonotype. The chain employs TRBV19 and TRBJ1-6, with 11 positions matching TRBD1. Trimming removed 6 bases from V and 7 bases from J; junction bases left unmatched: 8. This CDR3 is built from 16 residues. From germline, CDR1 is LNHDA and CDR2 SQIVND (reference sequence). Here the CDR3 DNA reads TGTGCCAGTAGACGGACAGGGGGCGCGGAGAATTCACCCCTCCACTTT. It yields the protein CASRRTGGAENSPLHF.

As regards this clonotype: This may be a read error, as it is one base from a much larger clone. The chain employs TRBV24-1 and TRBJ2-1; 12 bases match TRBD1. The DNA end is more similar to TRBJ2-7, so the J call may be wrong. The CDR3 loop spans 15 amino acids. Per the germline V gene, CDR1 is KGHDR and CDR2 is SFDVKD. CDR3 protein: CATRGTGGTYNEQYF. The CDR3, as DNA: TGTGCCACCAGAGGGACAGGGGGCACCTACAATGAGCAGTACTTC.

This clonotype was seen repeatedly, ten times or more. The genes are TRBV6-5 and TRBJ1-5; tentative D call: TRBD1 (6 bases). The CDR3 runs 14 residues. The V and J ends lost 0 bases and 4 bases respectively, with 7 bases between them. Germline CDR1 is MNHEY and CDR2 is SVGAGI. The CDR3 sequence is CASSYSRGNQPQHF. The CDR3 DNA reads as TGTGCCAGCAGTTACTCCAGGGGTAATCAGCCCCAGCATTTT.

V gene TRBV3-1 combines with J gene TRBJ2-2; no clear D. The CDR3 is 13 residues long. The germline CDR1 and CDR2 sequences are LGHDT and YNNKEL (reference sequence). V lost 4 bases and J lost 6, with 9 bases in between. The DNA of the CDR3 is TGTGCCAGCAGCCCCCATTCAGCCGGGGAGCTGTTTTTT. This translates into CASSPHSAGELFF.

V and J are TRBV5-4 and TRBJ2-2; no clear D gene. Germline CDR1 and CDR2: SGHNT and YYREEE (reference sequence). There are 13 residues in the CDR3. The V end was cut by 6 bases, the J end by 9 bases, with 15 bases between. The CDR3, as DNA: TGTGCCAGCACTGAACATGCTCGGCGGGAGCTGTTTTTT. Its protein product is CASTEHARRELFF. Filled out from reference TRBV5-4 and TRBJ2-2, the complete variable domain reads ETGVTQSPTHLIKTRGQQVTLRCSSQSGHNTVSWYQQALGQGPQFIFQYYREEENGRGNFPPRFSGLQFPNYSSELNVNALELDDSALYLCASTEHARRELFFGEGSRLTVL.

There are a few counts of this clonotype. This sequence joins TRBV5-4 and TRBJ1-2, with D maybe TRBD1 (6 bases). The germline V gene has CDR1 SGHNT and CDR2 YYREEE (reference sequence). The CDR3 extends over 14 amino acids. Trimming left V 3 bases short and J 2 bases short, with 11 bases between. DNA for the CDR3: TGTGCCAGCAGCTCGATCGACAGGAACTATGGCTACACCTTC. It specifies CASSSIDRNYGYTF.

In its sample, this clonotype was seen a few times. The gene calls are TRBV7-2 and TRBJ1-2; D unclear. This CDR3 is built from 14 residues. Germline CDR1 is SGHTA and CDR2 is FQGNSA. The V end lost 5 bases, the J end lost 1 base, and 11 bases lay between the germline ends. DNA for the CDR3: TGTGCCAGCAGCCCGCGAGGCGTTAACTATGGCTACACCTTC. This translates into CASSPRGVNYGYTF.

The chain is built from TRBV4-2 and TRBJ1-2; D not resolved. V gave up 0 bases and J gave up 4 bases, with 15 bases separating them. This CDR3 is 16 amino acids long. Germline V gene data show CDR1 as LGHNA and CDR2 as YNFKEQ. As DNA, the CDR3 is TGTGCCAGCAGCCAAGATCCGGCGGGAACCCCCTATGGCTACACCTTC. It codes for CASSQDPAGTPYGYTF.

The V gene is TRBV6-2 or TRBV6-3, the J gene TRBJ2-1, with a possible D match to TRBD1 (5 bases). The CDR3 consists of 12 residues. Germline V lookup: CDR1 MNHEY, CDR2 SVGEGT. The germline V and J ends were trimmed by 8 bases and 4 bases, with 9 bases remaining between them. The CDR3 is CASYDRYNEQFF. In DNA form, the CDR3 reads TGTGCCAGCTATGACAGATACAATGAGCAGTTCTTC.

The chain links TRBV7-2 to TRBJ1-5; 10 nucleotides line up with TRBD1. This CDR3 contains 15 residues. Per the germline V gene, CDR1 is SGHTA and CDR2 is FQGNSA. Trimming took 4 bases from V and 6 from J; bases not matched to a gene: 6. The CDR3: CASSYGTGVFQPQHF. CDR3 sequence (DNA): TGTGCCAGCAGCTACGGGACAGGGGTTTTTCAGCCCCAGCATTTT.

This clonotype was seen a handful of times. The chain combines TRBV19 with TRBJ1-2, with 7 bases matching TRBD1. Germline assignment: CDR1 LNHDA and CDR2 SQIVND (reference sequence). V dropped 7 bases and J dropped 8; count of bases not matched to a gene: 13. The CDR3 loop spans 14 amino acids. The CDR3 DNA reads TGTGCCAGTACCAGAGAAGGGGGCGCGCAGGGCTACACCTTC. Protein product: CASTREGGAQGYTF.

This clonotype was seen repeatedly, ten times or more. CDR3 DNA: TGCAGTGCTATTGACTTTGGAGGCTACAATGAGCAGTTCTTC. It translates to CSAIDFGGYNEQFF. The chain recombines TRBV20-1 with TRBJ2-1; the D gene is possibly TRBD2 (5 bases). The CDR3 is 14 residues long. Germline CDR1 DFQATT, CDR2 SNEGSKA (reference sequence). With 4 bases removed from V and 3 bases from J, the gap between germline ends came to 13 bases.

Of note for this clonotype: Just one base apart from a much larger clone, this may be a read error. The chain recombines TRBV4-2 with TRBJ1-4; 8 nucleotides agree with TRBD1. The CDR3 spans 15 residues. V was pared by 3 bases and J by 13 bases, with 13 bases of the junction left unmatched. The germline gives CDR1 LGHNA, CDR2 YNFKEQ. CDR3 residues: CASSQTGDAYIRLFF. CDR3 in DNA: TGTGCCAGCAGCCAGACAGGGGACGCCTATATAAGACTGTTTTTT.

With respect to this clonotype: The junction and the germline gene differ at one end; a read error may be behind it. V is TRBV5-6 and J is TRBJ2-7; the D gene is possibly TRBD1 (6 bases). The CDR3 is 13 residues long. Germline-derived CDR1 and CDR2 are SGHDT and YYEEEE. The CDR3 spells CASREQGTAEQDF. The CDR3 DNA reads as TGCGCCAGCAGAGAACAGGGAACAGCCGAGCAGGACTTC. The full variable domain, its missing parts supplied by reference TRBV5-6 and TRBJ2-7, is DAGVTQSPTHLIKTRGQQVTLRCSPKSGHDTVSWYQQALGQGPQFIFQYYEEEERQRGNFPDRFSGHQFPNYSSELNVNALLLGDSALYLCASREQGTAEQDFGPGTRLTVT.

The genes are TRBV11-1 and TRBJ2-5, with 8 bases identical to TRBD2. This CDR3 has 17 residues. With V trimmed by 4 bases and J by 4 bases, 14 bases remained unmatched. CDR1 SGHAT and CDR2 FQDESV come from the germline V gene (reference sequence). Written as DNA, the CDR3 is TGTGCCAGCAGCTCCTATCTAGGACTAGCTAGGAGAGAGACCCAGTACTTC. This codes for CASSSYLGLARRETQYF. Supplemented by reference TRBV11-1 and TRBJ2-5, the full variable domain reads EAEVAQSPRYKITEKSQAVAFWCDPISGHATLYWYRQILGQGPELLVQFQDESVVDDSQLPKDRFSAERLKGVDSTLKIQPAELGDSAMYLCASSSYLGLARRETQYFGPGTRLLVL.

This clonotype was picked up many times. This sequence joins TRBV7-8 and TRBJ2-1; no definite D call. With 5 bases removed from V and 9 bases from J, the gap between germline ends came to 14 bases. The CDR3 length is 13 residues. Germline lookup yields CDR1 SGHVS and CDR2 FQNEAQ. The DNA for the CDR3 is TGTGCCAGCAGCCCCACCCCCGTTCGTGAGCAGTTCTTC. Translating it yields CASSPTPVREQFF.

The table lists this clonotype with a few counts. The V and J genes are TRBV20-1 and TRBJ1-1; D might be TRBD1 (5 bases). Trimming stripped 3 bases from V and 6 bases from J, with 11 bases between. The CDR3 is 12 residues long. Germline V lookup: CDR1 DFQATT, CDR2 SNEGSKA (reference sequence). The CDR3 is CSASRGTPEAFF. The CDR3, as DNA: TGCAGTGCTAGTCGGGGGACCCCTGAAGCTTTCTTT.

Ten or more counts support this clonotype. The chain recombines TRBV5-1 with TRBJ2-1, with TRBD2 as a possible D gene (7 bases). The CDR3 is 16 residues long. In germline, CDR1 is SGHRS, CDR2 YFSETQ. V was shortened by 0 bases and J by 7 bases, with 17 bases between the two germline ends. This CDR3 reads CASSLEAGAVGNEQFF. DNA for the CDR3: TGCGCCAGCAGCTTGGAGGCGGGGGCGGTTGGGAATGAGCAGTTCTTC.